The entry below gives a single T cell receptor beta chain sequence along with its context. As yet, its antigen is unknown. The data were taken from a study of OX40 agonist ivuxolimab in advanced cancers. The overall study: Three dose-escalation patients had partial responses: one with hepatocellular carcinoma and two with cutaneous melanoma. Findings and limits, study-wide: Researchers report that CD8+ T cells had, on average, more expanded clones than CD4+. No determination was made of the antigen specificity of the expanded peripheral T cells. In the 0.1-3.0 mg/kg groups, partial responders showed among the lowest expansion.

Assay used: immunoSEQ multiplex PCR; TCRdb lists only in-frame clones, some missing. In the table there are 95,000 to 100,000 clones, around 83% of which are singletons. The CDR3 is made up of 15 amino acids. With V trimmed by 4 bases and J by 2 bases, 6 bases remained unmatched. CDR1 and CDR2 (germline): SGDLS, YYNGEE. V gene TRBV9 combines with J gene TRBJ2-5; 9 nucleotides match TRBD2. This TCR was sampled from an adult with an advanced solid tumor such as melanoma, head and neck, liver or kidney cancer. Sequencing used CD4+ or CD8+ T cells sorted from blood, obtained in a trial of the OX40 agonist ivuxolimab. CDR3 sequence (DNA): TGTGCCAGCAGCCCCCTGGCGGGGGGGCAAGAGACCCAGTACTTC. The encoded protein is CASSPLAGGQETQYF. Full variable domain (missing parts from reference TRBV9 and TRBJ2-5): DSGVTQTPKHLITATGQRVTLRCSPRSGDLSVYWYQQSLDQGLQFLIQYYNGEERAKGNILERFSAQQFPDLHSELNLSSLELGDSALYFCASSPLAGGQETQYFGPGTRLLVL.